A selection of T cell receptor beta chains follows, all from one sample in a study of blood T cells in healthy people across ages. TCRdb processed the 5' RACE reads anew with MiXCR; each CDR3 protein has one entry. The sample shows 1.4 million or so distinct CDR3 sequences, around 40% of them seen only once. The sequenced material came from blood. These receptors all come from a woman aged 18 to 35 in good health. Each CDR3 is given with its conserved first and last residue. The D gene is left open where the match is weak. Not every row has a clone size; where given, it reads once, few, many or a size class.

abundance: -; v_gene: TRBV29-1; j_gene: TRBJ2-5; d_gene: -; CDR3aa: CSVGRPQETQYF; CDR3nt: TGCAGCGTTGGACGCCCCCAAGAGACCCAGTACTTC
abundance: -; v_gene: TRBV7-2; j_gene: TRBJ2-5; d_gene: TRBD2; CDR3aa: CARSLMRGRETQYF; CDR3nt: TGTGCCAGAAGCTTAATGCGGGGGAGAGAGACCCAGTACTTC
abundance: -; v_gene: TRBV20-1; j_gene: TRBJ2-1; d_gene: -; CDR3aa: CSARRSRGIGYEQFF; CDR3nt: TGCAGTGCTAGAAGGTCGCGAGGCATCGGCTATGAGCAGTTCTTC
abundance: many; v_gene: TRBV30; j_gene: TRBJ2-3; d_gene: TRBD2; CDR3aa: CAWSPGLAGPTDTQYF; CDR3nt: TGTGCCTGGAGTCCTGGACTAGCGGGCCCCACAGATACGCAGTATTTT
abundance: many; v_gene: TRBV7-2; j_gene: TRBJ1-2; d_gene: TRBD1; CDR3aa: CASSSRTGYGYTF; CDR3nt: TGTGCCAGCAGCTCCCGGACAGGCTATGGCTACACCTTC
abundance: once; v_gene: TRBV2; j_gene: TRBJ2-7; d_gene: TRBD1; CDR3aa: CASSEQGAFYNEQYF; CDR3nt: TGTGCCAGCAGTGAACAGGGGGCCTTCTACAATGAGCAGTACTTC
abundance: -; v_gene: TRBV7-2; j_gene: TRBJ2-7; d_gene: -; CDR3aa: CASSLGRGSGYNEQYF; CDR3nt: TGTGCCAGCAGCTTAGGCAGGGGCTCAGGCTACAATGAGCAGTACTTC
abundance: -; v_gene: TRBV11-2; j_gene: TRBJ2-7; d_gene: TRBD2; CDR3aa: CASSGPWTSRSYEQYF; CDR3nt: TGTGCCAGCAGCGGACCCTGGACTAGCCGCTCCTACGAGCAGTACTTC
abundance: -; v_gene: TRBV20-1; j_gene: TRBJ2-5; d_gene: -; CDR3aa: CSANLAETQYF; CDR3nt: TGCAGTGCTAACCTTGCGGAGACCCAGTACTTC
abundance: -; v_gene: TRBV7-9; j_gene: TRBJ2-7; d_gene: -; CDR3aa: CASTDYLINEQYF; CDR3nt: TGTGCCAGCACGGACTATCTTATTAATGAGCAGTACTTC
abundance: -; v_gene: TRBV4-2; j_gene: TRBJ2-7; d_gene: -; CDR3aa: CASSQNLGLVYEQYF; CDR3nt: TGTGCCAGCAGCCAAAACTTAGGCCTTGTCTACGAGCAGTACTTC
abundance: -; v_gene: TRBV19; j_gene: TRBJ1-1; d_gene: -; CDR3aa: CASTRGGKNTEAFF; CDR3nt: TGTGCCAGTACTCGGGGCGGTAAAAACACTGAAGCTTTCTTT
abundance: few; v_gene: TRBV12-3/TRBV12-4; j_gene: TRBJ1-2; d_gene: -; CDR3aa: CASSLALPRGDGYTF; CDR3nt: TGTGCCAGCAGTTTAGCGCTTCCCAGGGGAGATGGCTACACCTTC
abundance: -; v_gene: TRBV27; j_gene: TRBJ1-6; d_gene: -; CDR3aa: CASSLRFLGSYNSPLHF; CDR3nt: TGTGCCAGCAGTTTACGGTTTCTTGGCTCCTATAATTCACCCCTCCACTTT
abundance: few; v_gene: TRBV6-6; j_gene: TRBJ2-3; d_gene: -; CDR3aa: CASSAVNDQTDTQYF; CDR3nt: TGTGCCAGCAGTGCGGTCAATGATCAGACAGATACGCAGTATTTT
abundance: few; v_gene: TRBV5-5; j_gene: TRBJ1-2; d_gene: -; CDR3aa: CASSSEGNYGYTF; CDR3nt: TGTGCCAGCAGCAGCGAGGGGAACTATGGCTACACCTTC